This is a list of T cell receptor beta chains from one sample in a study of identical twins. TCRdb fed the 5' RACE reads into MiXCR, producing one record per CDR3 protein. In the table there are hundreds of thousands of distinct CDR3 sequences, about 12% of which are singletons. The sample was also linked to a second study, of yellow fever vaccine responses in identical twins.

Sequencing was performed on PBMCs. These receptor sequences come from a young woman in good health. Each CDR3 is given with its conserved first and last residue. Each record gives: V gene, clone size, D gene, J gene, CDR3 protein, CDR3 DNA. D genes are given only for firm matches. Clone size is stated in some rows and not others, as once, few, many or a class when expanded.

V gene: TRBV24-1
clone size: few
D gene: NA
J gene: TRBJ2-6
CDR3 protein: CATSEGGSGANVLTF
CDR3 DNA: TGTGCCACCAGTGAAGGAGGCTCTGGGGCCAACGTCCTGACTTTC

V gene: TRBV18
clone size: NA
D gene: TRBD1
J gene: TRBJ2-7
CDR3 protein: CASSGRTGTTYEQYF
CDR3 DNA: TGTGCCAGCTCAGGTAGGACAGGAACTACCTACGAGCAGTACTTC

V gene: TRBV3-1
clone size: NA
D gene: NA
J gene: TRBJ2-5
CDR3 protein: CASSLPRGAEETQYF
CDR3 DNA: TGTGCCAGCAGCTTGCCGAGGGGGGCTGAAGAGACCCAGTACTTC

V gene: TRBV27
clone size: NA
D gene: TRBD2
J gene: TRBJ2-3
CDR3 protein: CASSSGMFLGTDTQYF
CDR3 DNA: TGTGCCAGCAGTAGCGGGATGTTCCTGGGGACAGATACGCAGTATTTT

V gene: TRBV2
clone size: NA
D gene: NA
J gene: TRBJ1-4
CDR3 protein: CASSEEAFGGEKLFF
CDR3 DNA: TGTGCCAGCAGTGAAGAGGCTTTCGGGGGAGAAAAACTGTTTTTT

V gene: TRBV6-2/TRBV6-3
clone size: NA
D gene: TRBD2
J gene: TRBJ2-3
CDR3 protein: CASRLLGRAPDTQYF
CDR3 DNA: TGTGCCAGCAGATTACTCGGGAGGGCCCCAGATACGCAGTATTTT

V gene: TRBV3-1
clone size: few
D gene: NA
J gene: TRBJ2-2
CDR3 protein: CASSQEGAGADTGELFF
CDR3 DNA: TGTGCCAGCAGCCAAGAGGGCGCAGGGGCGGACACCGGGGAGCTGTTTTTT

V gene: TRBV2
clone size: many
D gene: TRBD1
J gene: TRBJ1-6
CDR3 protein: CASSPQGAGSSPLHF
CDR3 DNA: TGTGCCAGCAGCCCCCAGGGGGCAGGGAGTTCACCCCTCCACTTT

V gene: TRBV28
clone size: NA
D gene: NA
J gene: TRBJ1-6
CDR3 protein: CASSLVRFETLLHF
CDR3 DNA: TGTGCCAGCAGTTTAGTTAGGTTCGAGACGCTCCTCCACTTT

V gene: TRBV5-1
clone size: many
D gene: NA
J gene: TRBJ1-1
CDR3 protein: CASSLVSVGVGNTEAFF
CDR3 DNA: TGCGCCAGCAGCTTGGTTTCAGTGGGGGTCGGGAACACTGAAGCTTTCTTT

V gene: TRBV29-1
clone size: few
D gene: TRBD2
J gene: TRBJ2-1
CDR3 protein: CSVEDLRVAGGPKEYNEQFF
CDR3 DNA: TGCAGCGTTGAAGATCTTCGGGTAGCGGGAGGGCCCAAGGAGTACAATGAGCAGTTCTTC

V gene: TRBV18
clone size: few
D gene: TRBD1
J gene: TRBJ2-7
CDR3 protein: CASSLLTGQGAYEQYF
CDR3 DNA: TGTGCCAGCTCGCTTTTGACGGGACAGGGGGCTTACGAGCAGTACTTC

V gene: TRBV28
clone size: few
D gene: NA
J gene: TRBJ2-6
CDR3 protein: CASIGLASSGANVLTF
CDR3 DNA: TGTGCCAGCATAGGGCTCGCGAGCTCTGGGGCCAACGTCCTGACTTTC

V gene: TRBV20-1
clone size: NA
D gene: NA
J gene: TRBJ2-3
CDR3 protein: CSARDLRDGTDTQYF
CDR3 DNA: TGCAGTGCTAGAGATCTGCGGGACGGAACAGATACGCAGTATTTT

V gene: TRBV20-1
clone size: few
D gene: NA
J gene: TRBJ2-5
CDR3 protein: CSARGGRGSQETQYF
CDR3 DNA: TGCAGTGCTAGAGGAGGCCGGGGTAGCCAAGAGACCCAGTACTTC

V gene: TRBV20-1
clone size: many
D gene: TRBD2
J gene: TRBJ2-1
CDR3 protein: CSARDTGTSGRDEQFF
CDR3 DNA: TGCAGTGCTAGAGATACCGGGACTAGCGGGAGGGATGAGCAGTTCTTC

V gene: TRBV10-3
clone size: many
D gene: TRBD2
J gene: TRBJ2-1
CDR3 protein: CAIGELAVNEQFF
CDR3 DNA: TGTGCCATCGGCGAACTAGCGGTAAATGAGCAGTTCTTC

V gene: TRBV6-1
clone size: many
D gene: TRBD1
J gene: TRBJ1-1
CDR3 protein: CASTGRGHGNTEAFF
CDR3 DNA: TGTGCCAGCACGGGCAGGGGGCATGGGAACACTGAAGCTTTCTTT

V gene: TRBV5-1
clone size: NA
D gene: TRBD2
J gene: TRBJ2-1
CDR3 protein: CASSLVTSLRYNEQFF
CDR3 DNA: TGCGCCAGCAGCTTGGTGACTAGCTTGAGATACAATGAGCAGTTCTTC

V gene: TRBV20-1
clone size: few
D gene: NA
J gene: TRBJ1-1
CDR3 protein: CSARDMAGPNTEAFF
CDR3 DNA: TGCAGTGCTAGAGATATGGCAGGGCCTAACACTGAAGCTTTCTTT

V gene: TRBV4-1
clone size: NA
D gene: NA
J gene: TRBJ2-1
CDR3 protein: CASSQLPGVVFNEQFF
CDR3 DNA: TGCGCCAGCAGCCAACTGCCGGGTGTCGTGTTCAATGAGCAGTTCTTC

V gene: TRBV4-1
clone size: NA
D gene: NA
J gene: TRBJ2-2
CDR3 protein: CASSERVVPGELFF
CDR3 DNA: TGCGCCAGCAGCGAAAGAGTGGTCCCCGGGGAGCTGTTTTTT

V gene: TRBV2
clone size: NA
D gene: NA
J gene: TRBJ2-5
CDR3 protein: CASSSGTISPQETQYF
CDR3 DNA: TGTGCCAGCAGTTCCGGGACGATTAGTCCCCAAGAGACCCAGTACTTC

V gene: TRBV4-1
clone size: NA
D gene: NA
J gene: TRBJ1-2
CDR3 protein: CASSQVTQGVYGYTF
CDR3 DNA: TGCGCCAGCAGCCAAGTGACCCAGGGAGTCTATGGCTACACCTTC

V gene: TRBV10-3
clone size: few
D gene: NA
J gene: TRBJ2-3
CDR3 protein: CAISESIRPSLKDTQYF
CDR3 DNA: TGTGCCATCAGTGAGTCGATACGCCCTAGTCTTAAAGATACGCAGTATTTT

V gene: TRBV29-1
clone size: few
D gene: NA
J gene: TRBJ2-5
CDR3 protein: CSVADETQYF
CDR3 DNA: TGCAGCGTTGCGGACGAAACCCAGTACTTC

V gene: TRBV27
clone size: many
D gene: NA
J gene: TRBJ1-6
CDR3 protein: CASSPDRANSPLHF
CDR3 DNA: TGTGCCAGCAGTCCAGACAGAGCTAATTCACCCCTCCACTTT

V gene: TRBV5-1
clone size: NA
D gene: NA
J gene: TRBJ1-1
CDR3 protein: CASSLTTMGTEAFF
CDR3 DNA: TGCGCCAGCAGCTTGACTACTATGGGCACTGAAGCTTTCTTT

V gene: TRBV6-1
clone size: NA
D gene: TRBD1
J gene: TRBJ1-1
CDR3 protein: CASSEWTGEAFF
CDR3 DNA: TGTGCCAGCAGTGAATGGACAGGGGAAGCTTTCTTT

V gene: TRBV5-1
clone size: many
D gene: NA
J gene: TRBJ1-3
CDR3 protein: CASSIDTSSGNTIYF
CDR3 DNA: TGCGCCAGCAGCATCGACACAAGCTCTGGAAACACCATATATTTT

V gene: TRBV2
clone size: few
D gene: NA
J gene: TRBJ1-4
CDR3 protein: CASSAQGDEKLFF
CDR3 DNA: TGTGCCAGCAGTGCACAGGGAGATGAAAAACTGTTTTTT